A selection of T cell receptor beta chains follows, all from one sample in a study of post-analysis software for immune sequencing data. One entry per CDR3 protein, called by TCRdb with MiXCR from the PCR reads. Seen here are 750,000 to 950,000 distinct CDR3 sequences, around 50% observed once, and the top ten hold 4.6%. The sequenced material came from blood. All receptors come from a girl between 5 and 17 years old with multiple sclerosis. Each CDR3 is given with its conserved first and last residue. Fields, in order: J gene, clone size, D gene, V gene, CDR3 DNA, CDR3 protein. A D gene is named only where the DNA matches it firmly. Clone size is given for some rows only: seen once, a few or many times, or a class if the clone is expanded.

TRBJ2-1 few TRBD1 TRBV6-2/TRBV6-3 TGTGCCAGCAGTTACCGACAGGGGGGGACGTGGAATGAGCAGTTCTTC CASSYRQGGTWNEQFF
TRBJ2-3 NA NA TRBV5-1 TGCGCCAGCAGCTTGGGGGGGAGTAATGCAGATACGCAGTATTTT CASSLGGSNADTQYF
TRBJ1-2 NA NA TRBV6-5 TGTGCCAGCAGTTACTCGATCAACCTTAACTATGGCTACACCTTC CASSYSINLNYGYTF
TRBJ2-5 few NA TRBV7-8 TGTGCCAGCAGCCGAGATAAAGAGACCCAGTACTTC CASSRDKETQYF
TRBJ2-6 few NA TRBV5-1 TGCGCCAGCAGCTTGACACCTACAACGGGTGCCATCGCTGGGGCCAACGTCCTGACTTTC CASSLTPTTGAIAGANVLTF
TRBJ2-3 NA TRBD2 TRBV7-2 TGTGCCAGCAGCCCCAGACTAGCTTCAGATACGCAGTATTTT CASSPRLASDTQYF
TRBJ2-7 NA NA TRBV28 TGTGCCAGCAGCCTCGTTGCCCACGGGACACTATCCTACGAGCAGTACTTC CASSLVAHGTLSYEQYF
TRBJ2-5 NA NA TRBV5-5 TGTGCCAGCAGCTTCGTGCCGACAGGACAAGAGACCCAGTACTTC CASSFVPTGQETQYF
TRBJ2-4 NA NA TRBV3-1 TGTGCCAGCAGCCAGCCCTTTAGAGGGGCGCTAGCCAAAAACATTCAGTACTTC CASSQPFRGALAKNIQYF
TRBJ2-1 NA TRBD2 TRBV6-5 TGTGCCAGCAGCTCCCCGGGGACTAGCGGGAAGAATGAGCAGTTCTTC CASSSPGTSGKNEQFF
TRBJ2-7 NA TRBD2 TRBV9 TGTGCCAGCAGCGCGTATGCGGGAGGAGGATACGAGCAGTACTTC CASSAYAGGGYEQYF
TRBJ1-1 NA NA TRBV7-9 TGTGCCAGCAGCTTAGTTGGCAGGGAAACTTTCTTT CASSLVGRETFF
TRBJ2-7 NA NA TRBV4-2 TGTGCCAGCAGCCAGGGGGAACTTGGCGAGCAGTACTTC CASSQGELGEQYF
TRBJ2-1 NA TRBD1 TRBV5-1 TGTGCCAGCAGCCCGGGGGCCGGGACAGGGAACTGGGGCTCCTACAATGAGCAGTTCTTC CASSPGAGTGNWGSYNEQFF
TRBJ1-1 few NA TRBV15 TGTGCCACCAGCAGAGATTTGGAAAAGGACACTGAAGCTTTCTTT CATSRDLEKDTEAFF
TRBJ1-1 NA NA TRBV18 TGTGCCAGCTCACCAGATCGGGGGGCGTTGAACACTGAAGCTTTCTTT CASSPDRGALNTEAFF
TRBJ1-2 NA TRBD1 TRBV4-1 TGCGCCAGCAGCCAAGTTCCAATTCGGGGACAGGGTCTAGTAGACTATGGCTACACCTTC CASSQVPIRGQGLVDYGYTF
TRBJ1-1 once TRBD1 TRBV20-1 TGCAGTGCTAGGGGACAGGGGAGAGGGGACACTGAAGCTTTCTTT CSARGQGRGDTEAFF
TRBJ2-1 NA TRBD2 TRBV6-5 TGTGCCAGCCGGGACTACGACGAGCAGTTCTTC CASRDYDEQFF
TRBJ2-7 few NA TRBV29-1 TGCAGCGTTGGACGTCAGGGCTACGAGCAGTACTTC CSVGRQGYEQYF
TRBJ2-5 NA NA TRBV3-1 TGTGCCAGCAGCCCCTCCGGACTGTATGAGCAGTACTTC CASSPSGLYEQYF
TRBJ2-3 NA NA TRBV20-1 TGCAGTGCTAGTTTGGACAGCTTCACAGATACGCAGTATTTT CSASLDSFTDTQYF
TRBJ2-5 NA NA TRBV7-6 TGTGCCAGCAGCTTTAGCTGGGGGCAAGAGACCCAGTACTTC CASSFSWGQETQYF
TRBJ2-6 NA NA TRBV29-1 TGCAGCGTTGTGGGTCGGGGGCCCTCTGGGGCCAACGTCCTGACTTTC CSVVGRGPSGANVLTF
TRBJ2-3 few NA TRBV6-5 TGTGCCAGCAGTTACTCGGGGCACACAGATACGCAGTATTTT CASSYSGHTDTQYF
TRBJ2-7 NA NA TRBV4-1 TGCGCCAGCAGCCCCCAGGGTCAGTCCTACGAGCAGTACTTC CASSPQGQSYEQYF
TRBJ2-7 NA NA TRBV20-1 TGCAGTGCTAGAGGAGCACAGTCCTTCTACGAGCAGTACTTC CSARGAQSFYEQYF
TRBJ2-6 NA NA TRBV3-1 TGTGCCAGCAACGGGGGATCTGGGGCCAACGTCCTGACTTTC CASNGGSGANVLTF
TRBJ1-3 few NA TRBV5-1 TGCGCCAGCAGCTTGGCGGACAGACCCATATATTTT CASSLADRPIYF
TRBJ2-1 NA NA TRBV6-5 TGTGCCAGCAGTTACGGGCGGGAACTCTCCCTGAATGAGCAGTTCTTC CASSYGRELSLNEQFF